This TCR beta chain originates from a study of blood T cell repertoires in COVID-19. Study in general: Samples representing acute and convalescent COVID-19 were sourced from the United States, Italy and Spain.

CDR3 length: 15 residues. Germline V gene data show CDR1 as LNHDA and CDR2 as SQIVND (reference sequence). The V segment lost 6 bases and the J segment 7 bases; nucleotides outside the gene matches: 4. In the source study's methods: For nucleated cells, counts were estimated from reference gene primer amplification. The assay was immunoSEQ multiplex PCR, and TCRdb's table has in-frame clones only and misses some. D and trimming were read from the DNA, whereas the V and J calls and clone size are those reported in that table. The sample yields about 270,000 clones, 70% to 90% seen once. The V call is TRBV19, the J call TRBJ1-6; 12 bases map to TRBD1. What was sequenced was PBMCs or T cells enriched from blood (not recorded which). The receptor comes from a man aged 18 to 30 who had recovered from COVID-19. The CDR3 loop is CASRGTGGFNSPLHF. The DNA for the CDR3 is TGTGCCAGTAGGGGGACAGGGGGCTTCAATTCACCCCTCCACTTT.